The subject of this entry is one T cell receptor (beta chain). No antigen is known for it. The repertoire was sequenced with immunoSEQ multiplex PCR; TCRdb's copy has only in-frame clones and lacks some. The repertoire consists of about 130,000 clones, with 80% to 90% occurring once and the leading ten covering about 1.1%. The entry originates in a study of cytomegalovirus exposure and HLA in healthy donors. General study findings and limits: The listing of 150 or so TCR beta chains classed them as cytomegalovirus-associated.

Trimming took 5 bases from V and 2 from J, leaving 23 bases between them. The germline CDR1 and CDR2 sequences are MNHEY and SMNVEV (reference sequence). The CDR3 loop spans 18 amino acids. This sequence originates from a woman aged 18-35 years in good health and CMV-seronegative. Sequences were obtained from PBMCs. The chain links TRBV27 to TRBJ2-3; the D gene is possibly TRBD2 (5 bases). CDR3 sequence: CASSPALGADSNTDTQYF. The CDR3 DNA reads TGTGCCAGCAGTCCCGCCCTCGGAGCGGATAGCAACACAGATACGCAGTATTTT.